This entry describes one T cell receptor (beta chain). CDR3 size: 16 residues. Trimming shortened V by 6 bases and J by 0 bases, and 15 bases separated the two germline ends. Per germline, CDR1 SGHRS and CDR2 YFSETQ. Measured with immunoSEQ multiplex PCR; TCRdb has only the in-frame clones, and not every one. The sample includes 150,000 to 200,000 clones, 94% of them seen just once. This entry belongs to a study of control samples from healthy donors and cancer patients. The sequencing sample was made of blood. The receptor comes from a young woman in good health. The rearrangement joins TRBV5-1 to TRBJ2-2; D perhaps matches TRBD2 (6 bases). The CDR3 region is CASKSGRQANTGELFF. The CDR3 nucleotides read TGCGCCAGCAAAAGCGGGCGACAAGCGAACACCGGGGAGCTGTTTTTT.